The 23 T cell receptor beta chains given below trace back to one sample, sequenced in a study of T cell changes during pregnancy in multiple sclerosis. TCRdb's table, derived via immunoSEQ multiplex PCR, lists solely in-frame clones and lacks some. The repertoire holds about 40,000 clones, with about 95% as singletons. This specimen consisted of peripheral blood, obtained in the third trimester of pregnancy. Receptor source: a female donor with multiple sclerosis, enrolled in a pregnancy study.

The chain uses TRBV29-1 and TRBJ2-3; 12 nucleotides match TRBD2. V lost 2 bases, J lost 5 bases, and 5 bases stayed unmatched. CDR3 size: 15 residues. In germline, CDR1 is SQVTM, CDR2 ANQGSEA. CDR3 coding DNA: TGCAGCGTTGAAAGCCTAGCGGGAGGGGTAGATACGCAGTATTTT. This encodes CSVESLAGGVDTQYF.

The rearrangement links TRBV11-3 to TRBJ2-1; D is undetermined. V lost 3 bases to trimming and J lost 4 bases, with 13 bases between them. The CDR3 loop spans 15 amino acids. Germline V gene lookup returns CDR1 SGHNT and CDR2 YENEEA. The CDR3 DNA reads TGTGCCAGCAGCTTTGGAGACTTGCTATACAATGAGCAGTTCTTC. Amino acids: CASSFGDLLYNEQFF.

The chain uses TRBV19 and TRBJ1-1; TRBD1 agrees at 9 bases. CDR3 length equals 16 residues. From germline, CDR1 is LNHDA and CDR2 SQIVND (reference sequence). V was pared by 4 bases and J by 2 bases, with 8 bases of the junction left unmatched. The CDR3, as DNA: TGTGCCAGTAGTACCTGGACAGGGGCTAAAAACACTGAAGCTTTCTTT. It specifies CASSTWTGAKNTEAFF.

The rearrangement joins TRBV2 to TRBJ1-2; 9 bases agree with TRBD1. The CDR3 totals 16 residues. The ends lost 5 bases at V and 4 bases at J; junction bases unmatched: 11. Germline-derived CDR1 and CDR2 are SNHLY and FYNNEI. In DNA form, the CDR3 reads TGTGCCAGCAGTACCGGGACAGGGAGCTTTTCCTATGGCTACACCTTC. This encodes CASSTGTGSFSYGYTF.

The chain joins TRBV2 to TRBJ1-4; 9 bases map to TRBD1. The CDR3 runs 15 residues. Trimming cost V 7 bases and J 4 bases; bases outside gene matches: 7. Germline V gene lookup returns CDR1 SNHLY and CDR2 FYNNEI. CDR3 sequence: CASTDRGGYNEKLFF. The DNA for the CDR3 is TGTGCCAGCACGGACAGGGGAGGCTATAATGAAAAACTGTTTTTT. Looking up the rest from reference TRBV2 and TRBJ1-4 gives the full variable domain: EPEVTQTPSHQVTQMGQEVILRCVPISNHLYFYWYRQILGQKVEFLVSFYNNEISEKSEIFDDQFSVERPDGSNFTLKIRSTKLEDSAMYFCASTDRGGYNEKLFFGSGTQLSVL.

The V gene is TRBV5-1, the J gene TRBJ1-6; 7 bases match TRBD1. The CDR3 runs 15 residues. Trimming removed 4 bases from V and 7 bases from J; junction bases left unmatched: 8. Germline CDR1 reads SGHRS; CDR2 reads YFSETQ. CDR3 residues: CASSIEGAWNSPLHF. In DNA, the CDR3 is TGCGCCAGCAGCATTGAGGGGGCGTGGAATTCACCCCTCCACTTT.

The chain combines TRBV11-2 with TRBJ1-3; no reliable D call. The germline CDR1 and CDR2 sequences are SGHAT and FQNNGV. The CDR3 is 15 residues long. Trimming removed 6 bases from V and 4 bases from J, with 16 bases in between. CDR3 DNA sequence: TGTGCCAGCAGTCCCTCAGGATCGTCAGGAAACACCATATATTTT. The encoded protein is CASSPSGSSGNTIYF.

This clone was seen a few times. V and J are TRBV27 and TRBJ1-6; D ambiguous. CDR3 length equals 14 residues. Germline V gives CDR1 MNHEY, CDR2 SMNVEV (reference sequence). The V end was cut by 10 bases, the J end by 5 bases, with 15 bases between. The CDR3 is CATGVTDHNSPLHF. The CDR3 DNA follows: TGTGCCACCGGAGTAACCGATCATAATTCACCCCTCCACTTT.

The chain joins TRBV5-1 to TRBJ2-1, with TRBD2 identical over 9 bases. Germline V gene sequence: CDR1 SGHRS, CDR2 YFSETQ. CDR3 length equals 17 residues. V gave up 0 bases and J gave up 5 bases; unmatched junction bases: 9. CDR3 sequence reads: CASSLAVLRGGNNEQFF. The CDR3 region has the DNA TGCGCCAGCAGCTTGGCCGTACTGCGGGGGGGAAACAATGAGCAGTTCTTC.

V gene TRBV7-3 combines with J gene TRBJ2-6, with 7 bases aligning to TRBD1. Germline V gene sequence: CDR1 SGHTA, CDR2 FQGTGA. The CDR3 runs to 16 residues. The ends lost 5 bases at V and 0 bases at J; junction bases unmatched: 4. CDR3 DNA: TGTGCCAGCAGCCGAGGGACAGCCTCTGGGGCCAACGTCCTGACTTTC. Protein: CASSRGTASGANVLTF.

The chain carries TRBV5-1 and TRBJ2-7, with TRBD1 identical over 7 bases. The V gene end was trimmed by 1 base and the J gene end by 3 bases; junction bases not matched to a gene: 19. The CDR3 consists of 19 residues. The germline V gene encodes CDR1 SGHRS and CDR2 YFSETQ. In DNA, the CDR3 is TGCGCCAGCAGCTTGTTACCTGCTTGGTCCGGGACAGTAAACTACGAGCAGTACTTC. Translated: CASSLLPAWSGTVNYEQYF.

The rearrangement joins TRBV19 to TRBJ2-1; tentatively, D is TRBD2 (5 bases). Germline V gene lookup returns CDR1 LNHDA and CDR2 SQIVND (reference sequence). CDR3 length: 16 residues. Trimming took 1 base from V and 7 from J, leaving 17 bases between them. CDR3 sequence reads: CASSIALGGNYNEQFF. CDR3 nucleotide sequence: TGTGCCAGTAGTATAGCTCTCGGAGGAAATTATAATGAGCAGTTCTTC.

This clone was picked up a small number of times. The rearrangement joins TRBV5-6 to TRBJ2-7; 10 bases align to TRBD2. Trimming at V came to 4 bases and at J to 3 bases, leaving 7 bases not matched to a gene. Germline CDR1 SGHDT, CDR2 YYEEEE. The CDR3 runs 15 residues. CDR3 sequence: CASSGWASGSYEQYF. CDR3 in DNA: TGTGCCAGCAGCGGTTGGGCTAGCGGGAGCTACGAGCAGTACTTC.

By share, this clone ranks as medium-sized (0.01 to 0.1%). The chain combines TRBV6-1 with TRBJ2-3; TRBD2 matches at 11 bases. V dropped 0 bases and J dropped 1; count of bases not matched to a gene: 0. Germline loops: CDR1 MNHNS, CDR2 SASEGT. The CDR3 loop spans 16 amino acids. For the CDR3, the DNA is TGTGCCAGCAGTGAAGCACTAGCGGGGGGCACAGATACGCAGTATTTT. Residues: CASSEALAGGTDTQYF.

The CDR3 nucleotides read TGTGCCAGCAGCTCGCCCGGGACTAGCGGGGGGAGGGAGCAGTACTTC. Protein sequence: CASSSPGTSGGREQYF. The rearrangement uses TRBV7-2 and TRBJ2-7; 15 bases match TRBD2. CDR1 and CDR2 from the germline V gene are SGHTA and FQGNSA. The V segment lost 4 bases and the J segment 7 bases; nucleotides outside the gene matches: 8. This CDR3 contains 16 residues.

This chain connects TRBV11-3 to TRBJ2-1, with D possibly matching TRBD2 (7 bases). The CDR3 covers 14 residues. The germline V and J ends were trimmed by 3 bases and 8 bases, with 14 bases remaining between them. Germline CDR1 and CDR2: SGHNT and YENEEA. The CDR3 sequence is CASSFRGGRYEQFF. CDR3 coding DNA: TGTGCCAGCAGCTTTAGGGGGGGCCGATATGAGCAGTTCTTC.

A single count supports this clone. V is TRBV4-2 and J is TRBJ1-5, with D unresolved. This CDR3 comprises 15 residues. Trimming pared 1 base from V and 0 bases from J, leaving 7 bases between. Germline assignment: CDR1 LGHNA and CDR2 YNFKEQ. The CDR3 DNA reads TGTGCCAGCAGCCAAGTTGAGGATAGCAATCAGCCCCAGCATTTT. It encodes CASSQVEDSNQPQHF.

The sample holds one count of this clone. One junction end does not reproduce the germline sequence, and a read error may be involved. This chain links TRBV30 with TRBJ2-7, with 9 bases identical to TRBD1. This CDR3 is built from 12 residues. CDR1 and CDR2 (germline): GTSNPN, SVGIG (reference sequence). The DNA for the CDR3 is TGTGCCTGGAGAGATCCGGGACAGGGTGTACGGTTC. This encodes CAWRDPGQGVRF. Based on the CDR3 plus reference TRBV30 and TRBJ2-7, the full variable domain is SQTIHQWPATLVQPVGSPLSLECTVEGTSNPNLYWYRQAAGRGLQLLFYSVGIGQISSEVPQNLSASRPQDRQFILSSKKLLLSDSGFYLCAWRDPGQGVRFGPGTRLTVT.

The rearrangement joins TRBV20-1 to TRBJ2-7; maybe TRBD2 (5 bases). The CDR3 spans 11 residues. Germline CDR1 and CDR2: DFQATT and SNEGSKA (reference sequence). With 5 bases removed from V and 6 bases from J, the gap between germline ends came to 11 bases. The CDR3 DNA sequence: TGCAGTGCTGGGAGCTCCCTCGAGCAGTACTTC. Translating gives CSAGSSLEQYF.

This clone was seen just once. The genes are TRBV19 and TRBJ2-5, with D unclear. Trimming cost V 2 bases and J 5 bases, with 18 bases left between them. The length of the CDR3 is 16 residues. CDR1 and CDR2 (germline): LNHDA, SQIVND (reference sequence). CDR3 nucleotides: TGTGCCAGTAGTATATCCGGAGCTAGGAGTCATGAGACCCAGTACTTC. Translated, it gives CASSISGARSHETQYF.

The rearrangement links TRBV6-1 to TRBJ2-7; the match to TRBD1 covers 7 bases. The CDR3 has 15 amino acids. The trim removed 5 bases at V and 2 bases at J, leaving 9 bases unmatched. Germline V gene data show CDR1 as MNHNS and CDR2 as SASEGT. CDR3 sequence (DNA): TGTGCCAGCAGTTTCGGGACAGTTCTACCCTACGAGCAGTACTTC. It encodes CASSFGTVLPYEQYF.

The gene calls are TRBV11-2 and TRBJ2-5; 10 nucleotides match TRBD1. Germline V gene sequence: CDR1 SGHAT, CDR2 FQNNGV. V gave up 5 bases and J gave up 9 bases; unmatched junction bases: 18. This CDR3 has 17 amino acids. CDR3 sequence (DNA): TGTGCCAGCAGCCACCGGGACAGGGGCCCGATACCGAAGTCCCAGTACTTC. Its translation is CASSHRDRGPIPKSQYF. Full variable domain (rest looked up from reference TRBV11-2 and TRBJ2-5): EAGVAQSPRYKIIEKRQSVAFWCNPISGHATLYWYQQILGQGPKLLIQFQNNGVVDDSQLPKDRFSAERLKGVDSTLKIQPAKLEDSAVYLCASSHRDRGPIPKSQYFGPGTRLLVL.

The chain joins TRBV19 to TRBJ2-3; weak D call: TRBD1 (5 bases). This CDR3 spans 16 amino acids. CDR1 and CDR2 from the germline V gene are LNHDA and SQIVND (reference sequence). Trimming took 6 bases from V and 5 from J, leaving 21 bases between them. The CDR3 loop reads CASSTRAVGRRDTQYF. CDR3 in DNA: TGTGCCAGTAGCACCAGGGCCGTCGGACGGAGAGATACGCAGTATTTT. Full variable domain (missing parts from reference TRBV19 and TRBJ2-3): DGGITQSPKYLFRKEGQNVTLSCEQNLNHDAMYWYRQDPGQGLRLIYYSQIVNDFQKGDIAEGYSVSREKKESFPLTVTSAQKNPTAFYLCASSTRAVGRRDTQYFGPGTRLTVL.